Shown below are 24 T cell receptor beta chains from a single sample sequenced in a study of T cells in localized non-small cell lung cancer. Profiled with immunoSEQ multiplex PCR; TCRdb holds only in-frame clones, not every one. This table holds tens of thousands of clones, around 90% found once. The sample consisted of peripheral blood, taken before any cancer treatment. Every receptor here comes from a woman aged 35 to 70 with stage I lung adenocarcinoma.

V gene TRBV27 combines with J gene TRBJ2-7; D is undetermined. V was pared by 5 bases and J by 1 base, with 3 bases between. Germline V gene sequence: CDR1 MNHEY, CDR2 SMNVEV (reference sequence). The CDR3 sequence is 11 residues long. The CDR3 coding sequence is TGTGCCAGCAGTCCTTCCTACGAGCAGTACTTC. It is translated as CASSPSYEQYF.

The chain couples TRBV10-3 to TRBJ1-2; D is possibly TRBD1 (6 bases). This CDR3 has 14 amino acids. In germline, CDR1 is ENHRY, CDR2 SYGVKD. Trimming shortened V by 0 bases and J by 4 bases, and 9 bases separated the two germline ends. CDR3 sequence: CAISESGGFYGYTF. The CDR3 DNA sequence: TGTGCCATCAGTGAGTCAGGGGGATTCTATGGCTACACCTTC.

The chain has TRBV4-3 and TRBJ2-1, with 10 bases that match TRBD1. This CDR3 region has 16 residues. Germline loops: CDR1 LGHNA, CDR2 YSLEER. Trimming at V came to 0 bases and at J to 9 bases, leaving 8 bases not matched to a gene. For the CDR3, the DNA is TGCGCCAGCAGCCAAGAGGGGCGGACAGGGGGATCTGAGCAGTTCTTC. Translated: CASSQEGRTGGSEQFF.

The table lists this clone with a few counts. The CDR3 sequence: CARSLSCNQPQHF. As DNA, the CDR3 is TGTGCCAGAAGCTTGAGTTGCAATCAGCCCCAGCATTTT. The chain couples TRBV5-3 to TRBJ1-5; D uncertain. TRBV5-3 is annotated as an ORF whose role is uncertain. With 1 base removed from V and 2 bases from J, the gap between germline ends came to 4 bases. The CDR3 consists of 13 residues.

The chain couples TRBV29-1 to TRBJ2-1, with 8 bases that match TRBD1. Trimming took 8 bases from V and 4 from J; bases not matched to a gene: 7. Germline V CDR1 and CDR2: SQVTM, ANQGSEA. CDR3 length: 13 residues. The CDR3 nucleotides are TGCAGCACCCTGACAGGGGCGTACAATGAGCAGTTCTTC. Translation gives CSTLTGAYNEQFF.

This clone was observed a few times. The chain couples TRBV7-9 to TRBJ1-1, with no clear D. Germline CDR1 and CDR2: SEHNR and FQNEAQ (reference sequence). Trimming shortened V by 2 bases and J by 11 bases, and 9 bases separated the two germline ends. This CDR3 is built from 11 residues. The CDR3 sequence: CASSLNPYAFF. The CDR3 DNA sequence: TGTGCCAGCAGCTTAAACCCCTACGCTTTCTTT.

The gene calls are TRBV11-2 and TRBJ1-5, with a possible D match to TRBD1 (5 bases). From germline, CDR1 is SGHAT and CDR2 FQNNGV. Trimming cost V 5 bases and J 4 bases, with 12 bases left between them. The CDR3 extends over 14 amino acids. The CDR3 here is CASSQGRVNQPQHF. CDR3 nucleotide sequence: TGTGCCAGCAGCCAGGGACGGGTTAATCAGCCCCAGCATTTT.

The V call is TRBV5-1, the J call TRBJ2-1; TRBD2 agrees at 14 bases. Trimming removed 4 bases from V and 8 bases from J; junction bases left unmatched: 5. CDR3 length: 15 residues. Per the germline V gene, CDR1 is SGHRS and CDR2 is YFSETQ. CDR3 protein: CASSRGLAGVDEQFF. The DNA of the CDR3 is TGCGCCAGCAGCCGGGGACTAGCGGGAGTTGATGAGCAGTTCTTC.

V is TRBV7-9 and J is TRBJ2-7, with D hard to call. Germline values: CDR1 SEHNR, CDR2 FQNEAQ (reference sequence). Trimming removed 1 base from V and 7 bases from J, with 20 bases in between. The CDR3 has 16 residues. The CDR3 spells CASSLGETRSEREQYF. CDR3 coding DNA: TGTGCCAGCAGCTTAGGGGAAACCCGGTCGGAGAGGGAGCAGTACTTC. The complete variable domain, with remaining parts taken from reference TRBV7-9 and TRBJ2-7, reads DTGVSQNPRHKITKRGQNVTFRCDPISEHNRLYWYRQTLGQGPEFLTYFQNEAQLEKSRLLSDRFSAERPKGSFSTLEIQRTEQGDSAMYLCASSLGETRSEREQYFGPGTRLTVT.

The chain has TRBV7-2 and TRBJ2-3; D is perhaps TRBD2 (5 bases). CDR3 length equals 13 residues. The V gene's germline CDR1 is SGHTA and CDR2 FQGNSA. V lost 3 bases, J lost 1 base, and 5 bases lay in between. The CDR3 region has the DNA TGTGCCAGCAGCTTCGGGGGCACAGATACGCAGTATTTT. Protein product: CASSFGGTDTQYF.

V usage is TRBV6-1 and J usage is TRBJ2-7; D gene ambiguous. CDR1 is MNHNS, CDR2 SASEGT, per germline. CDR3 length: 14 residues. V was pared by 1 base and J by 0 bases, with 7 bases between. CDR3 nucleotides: TGTGCCAGCAGTGAAGGTCCCGCCTCCTACGAGCAGTACTTC. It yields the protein CASSEGPASYEQYF.

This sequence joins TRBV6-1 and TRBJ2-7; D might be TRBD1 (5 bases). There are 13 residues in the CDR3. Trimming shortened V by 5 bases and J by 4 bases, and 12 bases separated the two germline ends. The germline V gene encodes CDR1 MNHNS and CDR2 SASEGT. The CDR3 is CASSFSGSYEQYF. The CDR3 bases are TGTGCCAGCAGTTTTTCAGGGTCTTACGAGCAGTACTTC.

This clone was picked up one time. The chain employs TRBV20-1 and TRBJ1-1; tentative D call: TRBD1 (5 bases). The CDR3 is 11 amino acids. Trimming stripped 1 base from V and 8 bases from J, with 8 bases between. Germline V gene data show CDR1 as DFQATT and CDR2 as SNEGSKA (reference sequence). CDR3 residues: CSARGEGEAFF. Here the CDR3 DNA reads TGCAGTGCTAGAGGGGAGGGGGAAGCTTTCTTT.

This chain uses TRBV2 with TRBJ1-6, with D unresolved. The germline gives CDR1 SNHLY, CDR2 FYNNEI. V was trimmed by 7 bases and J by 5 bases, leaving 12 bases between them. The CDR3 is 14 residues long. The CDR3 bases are TGTGCCAGCACACGGACTACCAATAATTCACCCCTCCACTTT. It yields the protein CASTRTTNNSPLHF.

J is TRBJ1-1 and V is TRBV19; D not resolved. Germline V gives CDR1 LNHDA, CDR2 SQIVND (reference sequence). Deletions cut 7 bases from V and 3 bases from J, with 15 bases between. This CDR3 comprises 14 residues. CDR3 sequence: CASTSGSTHTEAFF. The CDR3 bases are TGTGCCAGTACCTCGGGATCAACCCACACTGAAGCTTTCTTT.

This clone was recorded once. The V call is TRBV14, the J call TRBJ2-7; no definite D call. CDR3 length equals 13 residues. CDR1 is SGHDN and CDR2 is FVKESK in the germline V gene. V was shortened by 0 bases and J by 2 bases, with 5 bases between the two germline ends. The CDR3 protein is CASSQDGAYEQYF. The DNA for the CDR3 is TGTGCCAGCAGCCAAGATGGAGCCTACGAGCAGTACTTC.

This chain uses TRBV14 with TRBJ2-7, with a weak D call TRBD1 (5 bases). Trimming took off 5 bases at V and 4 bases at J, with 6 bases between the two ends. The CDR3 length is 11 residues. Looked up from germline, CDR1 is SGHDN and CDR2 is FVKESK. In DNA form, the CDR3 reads TGTGCCAGCAGCAAGGGGTACGAGCAGTACTTC. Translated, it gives CASSKGYEQYF. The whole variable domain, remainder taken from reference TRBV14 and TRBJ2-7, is EAGVTQFPSHSVIEKGQTVTLRCDPISGHDNLYWYRRVMGKEIKFLLHFVKESKQDESGMPNNRFLAERTGGTYSTLKVQPAELEDSGVYFCASSKGYEQYFGPGTRLTVT.

This CDR3 reads CASSLGGTDQETQYF. DNA of the CDR3: TGTGCCAGCAGCTTAGGAGGGACAGACCAAGAGACCCAGTACTTC. The chain has TRBV11-3 and TRBJ2-5; 7 bases match TRBD1. Germline V lookup: CDR1 SGHNT, CDR2 YENEEA. This CDR3 spans 15 amino acids. The V and J ends lost 1 base and 0 bases, in that order; junction bases with no gene match: 2.

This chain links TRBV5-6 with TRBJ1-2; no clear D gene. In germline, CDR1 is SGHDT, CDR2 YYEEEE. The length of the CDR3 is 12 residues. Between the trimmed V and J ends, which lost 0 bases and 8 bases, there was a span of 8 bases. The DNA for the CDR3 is TGTGCCAGCAGCTTGGGTTTTGGGGGCTACACCTTC. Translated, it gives CASSLGFGGYTF.

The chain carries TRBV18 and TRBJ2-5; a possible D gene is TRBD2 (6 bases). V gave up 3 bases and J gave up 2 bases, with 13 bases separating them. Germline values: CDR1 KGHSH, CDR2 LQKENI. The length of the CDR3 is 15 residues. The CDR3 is CASSPGAGSQETQYF. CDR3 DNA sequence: TGTGCCAGCTCACCGGGAGCGGGTTCTCAAGAGACCCAGTACTTC.

Written as DNA, the CDR3 is TGTGCCAGCAGCTTAGAGGGGGCTAGCACAGATACGCAGTATTTT. Encoded protein: CASSLEGASTDTQYF. This rearrangement joins TRBV7-2 to TRBJ2-3, with 7 bases lining up with TRBD1. J lost 0 bases, V lost 1 base, and 1 base had no gene match. The CDR3 length is 15 residues. The V gene's germline CDR1 is SGHTA and CDR2 FQGNSA. Supplemented by reference TRBV7-2 and TRBJ2-3, the full variable domain reads GAGVSQSPSNKVTEKGKDVELRCDPISGHTALYWYRQSLGQGLEFLIYFQGNSAPDKSGLPSDRFSAERTGGSVSTLTIQRTQQEDSAVYLCASSLEGASTDTQYFGPGTRLTVL.

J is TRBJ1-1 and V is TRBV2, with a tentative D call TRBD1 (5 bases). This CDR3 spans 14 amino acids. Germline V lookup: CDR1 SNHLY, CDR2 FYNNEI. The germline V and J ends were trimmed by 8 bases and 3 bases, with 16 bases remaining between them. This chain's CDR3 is CASLGRQYDTEAFF. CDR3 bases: TGTGCCAGCCTGGGTCGACAGTATGACACTGAAGCTTTCTTT.

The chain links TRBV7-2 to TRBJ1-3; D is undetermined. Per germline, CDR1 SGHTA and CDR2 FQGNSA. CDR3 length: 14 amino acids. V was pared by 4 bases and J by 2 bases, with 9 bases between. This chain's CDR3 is CASSSGGTGNTIYF. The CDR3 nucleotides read TGTGCCAGCAGCTCCGGTGGGACTGGAAACACCATATATTTT.

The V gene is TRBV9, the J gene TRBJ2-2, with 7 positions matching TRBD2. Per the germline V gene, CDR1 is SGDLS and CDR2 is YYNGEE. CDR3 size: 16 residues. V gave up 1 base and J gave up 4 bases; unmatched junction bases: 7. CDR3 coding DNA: TGTGCCAGCAGCGTATTCGCTAGCGGCACCACCGGGGAGCTGTTTTTT. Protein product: CASSVFASGTTGELFF. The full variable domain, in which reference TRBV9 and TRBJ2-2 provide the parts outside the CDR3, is DSGVTQTPKHLITATGQRVTLRCSPRSGDLSVYWYQQSLDQGLQFLIQYYNGEERAKGNILERFSAQQFPDLHSELNLSSLELGDSALYFCASSVFASGTTGELFFGEGSRLTVL.